The sequence of this TCR beta chain was determined in a study of blood T cell repertoires in COVID-19. As for the study in general: The origin of the acute and convalescent COVID-19 samples was the United States, Italy and Spain. From T cells, B-cell-depleted T cells, or PBMCs came the material, which was cDNA or gDNA.

The authors' processing: It was from reference gene primer amplification that nucleated cell counts were estimated. Only in-frame clones appear in the TCRdb table, and some are missing; sequencing was by immunoSEQ multiplex PCR. V and J calls and clone size are given by that table; D and trimming were obtained from the DNA. The sample includes about 130,000 clones, approximately 80% of them seen just once. The CDR3 consists of 14 residues. Germline lookup yields CDR1 LNHDA and CDR2 SQIVND (reference sequence). V lost 3 bases to trimming and J lost 7 bases, with 12 bases between them. V gene TRBV19 combines with J gene TRBJ1-4; D is ambiguous. The sequence derives from a man at least 80 years old with acute or convalescent COVID-19. Sequencing input: peripheral blood. The CDR3 is CASSISPGGEKLFF. CDR3 coding DNA: TGTGCCAGTAGTATTTCCCCGGGAGGTGAAAAACTGTTTTTT. The whole variable domain, filled in from reference TRBV19 and TRBJ1-4, reads DGGITQSPKYLFRKEGQNVTLSCEQNLNHDAMYWYRQDPGQGLRLIYYSQIVNDFQKGDIAEGYSVSREKKESFPLTVTSAQKNPTAFYLCASSISPGGEKLFFGSGTQLSVL.